This TCR beta chain was recorded in a study of control samples from healthy donors and cancer patients. Germline V gives CDR1 SNHLY, CDR2 FYNNEI. V lost 2 bases to trimming and J lost 4 bases; unmatched junction nucleotides: 7. The CDR3 consists of 17 residues. Assay used: immunoSEQ multiplex PCR; TCRdb lists only in-frame clones, some missing. The table lists about 160,000 clones, just under 95% of them singletons. The receptor comes from a woman between 35 and 50 years old in good health. V is TRBV2 and J is TRBJ2-2, with 10 nucleotides matching TRBD2. Sequenced: blood. The CDR3 region is CASSESLAGAGTGELFF. CDR3 DNA sequence: TGTGCCAGCAGTGAATCGCTAGCGGGAGCGGGCACCGGGGAGCTGTTTTTT.